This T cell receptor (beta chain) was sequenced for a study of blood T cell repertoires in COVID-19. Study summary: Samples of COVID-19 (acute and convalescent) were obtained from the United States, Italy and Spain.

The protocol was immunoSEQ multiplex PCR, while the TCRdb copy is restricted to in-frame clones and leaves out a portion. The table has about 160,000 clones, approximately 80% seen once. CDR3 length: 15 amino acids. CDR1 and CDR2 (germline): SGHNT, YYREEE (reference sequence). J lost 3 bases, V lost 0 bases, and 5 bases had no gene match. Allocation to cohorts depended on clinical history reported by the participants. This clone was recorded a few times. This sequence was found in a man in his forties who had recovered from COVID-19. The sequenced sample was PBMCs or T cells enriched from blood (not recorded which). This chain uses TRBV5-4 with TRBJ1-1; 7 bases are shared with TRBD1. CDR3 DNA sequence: TGTGCCAGCAGCTTGGGAGCAGGGGGGTACACTGAAGCTTTCTTT. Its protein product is CASSLGAGGYTEAFF.